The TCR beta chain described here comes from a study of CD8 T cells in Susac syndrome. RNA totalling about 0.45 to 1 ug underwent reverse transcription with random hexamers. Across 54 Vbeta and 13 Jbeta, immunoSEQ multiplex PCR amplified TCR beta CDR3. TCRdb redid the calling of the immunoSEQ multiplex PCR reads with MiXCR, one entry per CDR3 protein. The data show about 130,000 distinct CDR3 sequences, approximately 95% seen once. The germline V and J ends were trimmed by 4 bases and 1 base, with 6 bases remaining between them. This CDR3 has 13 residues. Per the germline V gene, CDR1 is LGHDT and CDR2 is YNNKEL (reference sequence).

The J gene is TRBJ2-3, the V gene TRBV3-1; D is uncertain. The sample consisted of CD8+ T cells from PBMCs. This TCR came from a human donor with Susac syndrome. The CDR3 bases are TGTGCCAGCAGCCCCCGGCGCACAGATACGCAGTATTTT. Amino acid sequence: CASSPRRTDTQYF.